The sequence of this T cell receptor beta chain was determined in a study of control samples from healthy donors and cancer patients. Generated by immunoSEQ multiplex PCR, the TCRdb table keeps only in-frame clones and is missing some. Among around 100,000 clones listed, about 90% were seen once. This CDR3 has 12 residues. The sequence was obtained from a woman aged 50 to 60 in good health. The chain is built from TRBV21-1 and TRBJ1-2; the D call in the table, TRBD1, was not verified against the DNA. TRBV21-1 is marked as a pseudogene. Sequenced sample: blood. The CDR3 bases are TGTGCCAGCGGGGACAGGCTCGCTGGCTACACCTTC. Translation gives CASGDRLAGYTF.